The T cell receptor beta chain under discussion was sequenced for a study of blood T cell repertoires in COVID-19. V dropped 3 bases and J dropped 0 bases, with 12 bases sitting between them. The CDR3 runs 16 residues. The germline CDR1 and CDR2 sequences are SQVTM and ANQGSEA. Study processing details: Reference gene primer amplification in the assay estimated nucleated cell counts. The assay was immunoSEQ multiplex PCR, and TCRdb's table has in-frame clones only and misses some. V and J calls and clone size follow that table, whereas D and trimming were derived from the DNA. The sample has around 420,000 clones; roughly 86% are singletons. Those enrolled, adults aged roughly 18 to 90 years, came from about two dozen US areas. Cohorts were assigned according to the clinical history that participants reported.

This sequence joins TRBV29-1 and TRBJ2-6; D is possibly TRBD1 (5 bases). Input material: PBMCs or T cells enriched from blood (not recorded which). The clonotype originates from a woman in her 40s with acute COVID-19. CDR3 in DNA: TGCAGCGTTGAGATCGCAGGACACTCTGGGGCCAACGTCCTGACTTTC. As protein: CSVEIAGHSGANVLTF.